A single T cell receptor beta chain is shown here with its context. The antigen remains unidentified. Germline V lookup: CDR1 SGHVS, CDR2 FQNEAQ. CDR3 length equals 16 residues. V dropped 5 bases and J dropped 0 bases, with 15 bases sitting between them. These memory T cells were uncultured and sequenced directly after ex vivo isolation. This table comes from immunoSEQ multiplex PCR, and its TCRdb copy is limited to in-frame clones, with some not included. This sample has around 22,000 clones, with about nine tenths found just once. The data stem from a study of CD4 T cell repertoires in COVID-19. Findings and caveats of the study: Several top expanded SARS-CoV-2-reactive clonotypes were shared by two or three memory subsets. Some SARS-CoV-2 clonotypes, between about 6 and 28%, recurred in SARS-CoV and/or HKU1 cultures.

The starting material was central memory CD4+ T cells from blood, obtained before the COVID-19 pandemic. The receptor was derived from a human donor who had COVID-19. The genes are TRBV7-8 and TRBJ2-3; D is ambiguous. This CDR3 is CASSPTQNPSTDTQYF. CDR3 nucleotides: TGTGCCAGCAGCCCAACACAGAATCCTAGCACAGATACGCAGTATTTT.